The T cell receptor beta chain under discussion was sequenced for a study of blood T cell repertoires in COVID-19. Across the study: COVID-19 samples from acute and convalescent phases originated in the United States, Italy and Spain.

The V end lost 1 base, the J end lost 5 bases, and 15 bases lay between the germline ends. Germline assignment: CDR1 MNHEY and CDR2 SMNVEV (reference sequence). This CDR3 has 15 residues. The assay was immunoSEQ multiplex PCR, and TCRdb's table has in-frame clones only and misses some. The table shows roughly 160,000 clones, with roughly 70% occurring only once. The genes are TRBV27 and TRBJ2-7, with D possibly TRBD1 on 6 matching bases. This TCR was recovered from an elderly woman with acute or convalescent COVID-19. The source material was peripheral blood. DNA for the CDR3: TGTGCCAGCAGTTTATACGGCAGGGGTTATGACGAGCAGTACTTC. Protein: CASSLYGRGYDEQYF.